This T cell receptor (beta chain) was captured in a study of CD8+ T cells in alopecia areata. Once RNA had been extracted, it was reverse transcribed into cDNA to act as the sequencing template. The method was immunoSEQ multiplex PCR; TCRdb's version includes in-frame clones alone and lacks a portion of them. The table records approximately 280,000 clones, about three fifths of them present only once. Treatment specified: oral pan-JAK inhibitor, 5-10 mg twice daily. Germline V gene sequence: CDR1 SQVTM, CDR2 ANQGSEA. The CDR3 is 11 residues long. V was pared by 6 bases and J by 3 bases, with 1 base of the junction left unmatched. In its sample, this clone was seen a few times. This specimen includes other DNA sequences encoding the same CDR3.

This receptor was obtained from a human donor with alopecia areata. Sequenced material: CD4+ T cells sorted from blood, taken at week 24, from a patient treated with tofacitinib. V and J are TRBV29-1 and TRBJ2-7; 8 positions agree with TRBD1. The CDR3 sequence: CSVDRGYEQYF. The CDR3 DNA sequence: TGCAGCGTAGACAGGGGCTACGAGCAGTACTTC.